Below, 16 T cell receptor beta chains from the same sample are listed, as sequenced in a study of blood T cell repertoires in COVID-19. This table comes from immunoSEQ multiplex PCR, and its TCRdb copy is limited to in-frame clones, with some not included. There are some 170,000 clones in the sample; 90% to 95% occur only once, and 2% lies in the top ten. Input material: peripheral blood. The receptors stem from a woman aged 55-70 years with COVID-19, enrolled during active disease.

CDR3 coding DNA: TGTGCCAGCAGCCCGACAGTTCCCTCTGGAAACACCATATATTTT. The encoded protein is CASSPTVPSGNTIYF. J is TRBJ1-3 and V is TRBV9, with a possible D match to TRBD1 (5 bases). The CDR3 extends over 15 amino acids. Germline V lookup: CDR1 SGDLS, CDR2 YYNGEE. Trimming pared 4 bases from V and 0 bases from J, leaving 11 bases between.

The CDR3 DNA reads TGTGCCTGGAGTATGGGGGAGGACATGAACACTGAAGCTTTCTTT. Protein: CAWSMGEDMNTEAFF. The chain couples TRBV30 to TRBJ1-1; a weak D match, TRBD1 (5 bases). V lost 2 bases and J 0 bases, leaving 13 bases between the germline ends. This CDR3 is built from 15 residues. CDR1 is GTSNPN, CDR2 SVGIG, per germline (reference sequence).

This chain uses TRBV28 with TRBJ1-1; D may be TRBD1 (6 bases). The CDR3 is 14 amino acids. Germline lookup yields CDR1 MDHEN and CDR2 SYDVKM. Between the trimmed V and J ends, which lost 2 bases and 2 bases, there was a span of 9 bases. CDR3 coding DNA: TGTGCCAGCAGTTTAGGGGGCCTAAACACTGAAGCTTTCTTT. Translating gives CASSLGGLNTEAFF.

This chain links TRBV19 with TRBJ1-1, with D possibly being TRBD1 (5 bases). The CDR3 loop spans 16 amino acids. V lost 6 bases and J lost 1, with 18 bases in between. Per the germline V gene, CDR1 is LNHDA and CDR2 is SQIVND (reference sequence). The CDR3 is CASSVAQALGNTEAFF. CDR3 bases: TGTGCCAGTAGCGTAGCACAGGCCCTGGGGAACACTGAAGCTTTCTTT.

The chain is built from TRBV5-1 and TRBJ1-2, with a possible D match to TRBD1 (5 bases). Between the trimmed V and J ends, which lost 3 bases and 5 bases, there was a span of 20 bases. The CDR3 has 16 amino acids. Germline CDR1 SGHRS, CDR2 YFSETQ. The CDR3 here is CASSWDYPQDRYGYTF. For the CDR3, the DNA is TGCGCCAGCAGCTGGGACTACCCCCAGGACCGGTATGGCTACACCTTC.

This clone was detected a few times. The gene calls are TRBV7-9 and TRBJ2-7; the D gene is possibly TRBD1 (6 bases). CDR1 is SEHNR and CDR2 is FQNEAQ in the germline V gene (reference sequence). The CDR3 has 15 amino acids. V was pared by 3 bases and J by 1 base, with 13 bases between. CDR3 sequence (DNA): TGTGCCAGCAGCTTGGGGTCGACAGGATCCTACGAGCAGTACTTC. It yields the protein CASSLGSTGSYEQYF.

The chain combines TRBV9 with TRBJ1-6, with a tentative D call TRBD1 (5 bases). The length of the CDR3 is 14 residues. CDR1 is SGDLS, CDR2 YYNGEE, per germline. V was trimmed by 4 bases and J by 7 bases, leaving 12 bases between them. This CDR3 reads CASSWRGVNSPLHF. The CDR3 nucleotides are TGTGCCAGCAGCTGGAGGGGTGTGAATTCACCCCTCCACTTT.

The DNA of the CDR3 is TGCGCCAGCAGCCCGGTGGACACTAAGAATTCACCCCTCCACTTT. Translation gives CASSPVDTKNSPLHF. The chain links TRBV5-1 to TRBJ1-6; the D gene is possibly TRBD1 (5 bases). Germline CDR1 and CDR2: SGHRS and YFSETQ. CDR3 length: 15 amino acids. V lost 4 bases to trimming and J lost 7 bases, with 15 bases between them.

Written as DNA, the CDR3 is TGTGCCAGCAGTGAATATGGGCAGAACACTGAAGCTTTCTTT. Encoded protein: CASSEYGQNTEAFF. V is TRBV25-1 and J is TRBJ1-1; no clear D gene. Trimming cost V 0 bases and J 1 base, with 6 bases left between them. CDR3 length: 14 amino acids. The germline V gene encodes CDR1 MGHDK and CDR2 SYGVNS.

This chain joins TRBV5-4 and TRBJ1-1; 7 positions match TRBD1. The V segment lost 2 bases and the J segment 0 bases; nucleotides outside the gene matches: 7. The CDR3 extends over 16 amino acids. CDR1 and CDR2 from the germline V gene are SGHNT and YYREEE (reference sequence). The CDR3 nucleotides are TGTGCCAGCAGCTTAAGTAAAGGGACAGTGAACACTGAAGCTTTCTTT. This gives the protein CASSLSKGTVNTEAFF.

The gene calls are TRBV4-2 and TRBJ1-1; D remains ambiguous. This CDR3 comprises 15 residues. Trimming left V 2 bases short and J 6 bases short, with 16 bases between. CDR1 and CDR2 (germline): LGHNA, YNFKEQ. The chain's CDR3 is CASSQSPWPPPEAFF. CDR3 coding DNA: TGTGCCAGCAGCCAATCCCCCTGGCCCCCACCTGAAGCTTTCTTT.

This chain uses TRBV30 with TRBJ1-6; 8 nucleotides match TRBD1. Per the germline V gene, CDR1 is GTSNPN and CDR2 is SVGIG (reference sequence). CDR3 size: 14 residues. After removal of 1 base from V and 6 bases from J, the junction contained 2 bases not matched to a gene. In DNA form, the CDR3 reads TGTGCCTGGAGTGGGACAGGGACTAATTCACCCCTCCACTTT. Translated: CAWSGTGTNSPLHF.

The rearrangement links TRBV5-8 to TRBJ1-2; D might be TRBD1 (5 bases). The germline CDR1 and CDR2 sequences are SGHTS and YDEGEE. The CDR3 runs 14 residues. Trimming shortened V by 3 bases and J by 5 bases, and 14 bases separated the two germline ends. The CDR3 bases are TGTGCCAGCAGCTGGATGGCAGGGCAGTATGGCTACACCTTC. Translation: CASSWMAGQYGYTF.

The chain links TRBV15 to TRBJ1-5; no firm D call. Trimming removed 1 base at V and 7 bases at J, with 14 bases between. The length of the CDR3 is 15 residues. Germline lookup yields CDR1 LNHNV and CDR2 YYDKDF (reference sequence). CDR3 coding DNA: TGTGCCACCAGCAGAGTTCCGGGGATGAGGCAGCCCCAGCATTTT. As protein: CATSRVPGMRQPQHF.

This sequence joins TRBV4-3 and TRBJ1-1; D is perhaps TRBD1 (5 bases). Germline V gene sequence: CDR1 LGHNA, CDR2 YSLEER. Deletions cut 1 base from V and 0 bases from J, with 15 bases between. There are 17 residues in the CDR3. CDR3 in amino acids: CASSQGTYPYLNTEAFF. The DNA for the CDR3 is TGCGCCAGCAGCCAAGGGACATACCCTTACCTGAACACTGAAGCTTTCTTT.

The CDR3 region has the DNA TGTGCCAGCAGCTTATACAGGGGTCCATTCGGTACGCAGTATTTT. Protein sequence: CASSLYRGPFGTQYF. The chain has TRBV7-2 and TRBJ2-3; 7 bases fit TRBD1. From germline, CDR1 is SGHTA and CDR2 FQGNSA. The CDR3 is made up of 15 amino acids. The J segment lost 8 bases and the V segment lost 2 bases, leaving 10 bases of the junction unmatched.